The 14 T cell receptor beta chains given below trace back to one sample, sequenced in a study of cytomegalovirus exposure and HLA in healthy donors. Measured with immunoSEQ multiplex PCR; TCRdb has only the in-frame clones, and not every one. The sample holds about 73,000 clones, roughly 89% seen once. The sample taken for sequencing was PBMCs. These receptors were obtained from a woman between 18 and 29 years old in good health and CMV-seropositive.

This chain connects TRBV6-1 to TRBJ1-5; 7 nucleotides agree with TRBD1. The CDR3 runs to 14 residues. With V trimmed by 2 bases and J by 9 bases, 7 bases remained unmatched. Germline V lookup: CDR1 MNHNS, CDR2 SASEGT. The CDR3 region has the DNA TGTGCCAGCAGTGAATTCAGGGGGACGCTGCCCCAGCATTTT. Residues: CASSEFRGTLPQHF.

The chain employs TRBV4-1 and TRBJ2-1, with a possible D match to TRBD1 (5 bases). There are 17 residues in the CDR3. The V and J ends lost 1 base and 5 bases respectively, with 18 bases between them. CDR1 is MGHRA and CDR2 is YSYEKL in the germline V gene. The CDR3 spells CASSQAPGSQGNNEQFF. DNA of the CDR3: TGCGCCAGCAGCCAAGCCCCAGGCAGTCAGGGAAACAATGAGCAGTTCTTC.

V usage is TRBV5-5 and J usage is TRBJ1-2; D gene uncertain. Trimming left V 4 bases short and J 2 bases short, with 6 bases between. Germline V gene data show CDR1 as SGHKS and CDR2 as YYEKEE (reference sequence). This CDR3 spans 12 amino acids. CDR3: CASSPGNYGYTF. The CDR3, as DNA: TGTGCCAGCAGCCCGGGAAACTATGGCTACACCTTC. The full variable domain, rest sourced from reference TRBV5-5 and TRBJ1-2, is DAGVTQSPTHLIKTRGQQVTLRCSPISGHKSVSWYQQVLGQGPQFIFQYYEKEERGRGNFPDRFSARQFPNYSSELNVNALLLGDSALYLCASSPGNYGYTFGSGTRLTVV.

The V gene is TRBV4-2, the J gene TRBJ2-1; 10 nucleotides line up with TRBD1. CDR1 is LGHNA, CDR2 YNFKEQ, per germline. CDR3 length: 14 amino acids. V was pared by 4 bases and J by 5 bases, with 2 bases of the junction left unmatched. Written as DNA, the CDR3 is TGTGCCAGCAGCCCCGGGACAGGGGACAATGAGCAGTTCTTC. Translated, it gives CASSPGTGDNEQFF.

V is TRBV4-1 and J is TRBJ1-6; TRBD1 matches 10 bases. The germline V gene has CDR1 MGHRA and CDR2 YSYEKL. The CDR3 spans 17 residues. The V and J ends lost 5 bases and 1 base, in that order; junction bases with no gene match: 5. DNA of the CDR3: TGCGCCAGCAGCGGCGGACAGGGGGGTTCCTATAATTCACCCCTCCACTTT. Encoded protein: CASSGGQGGSYNSPLHF.

The CDR3 reads CASSLDDRGRATEAFF. The DNA of the CDR3 is TGTGCCAGCAGCTTAGATGACAGGGGGAGGGCCACTGAAGCTTTCTTT. This chain connects TRBV11-2 to TRBJ1-1; 9 bases are shared with TRBD1. V trimming: 0 bases; J trimming: 4 bases; junction bases outside the gene matches: 6. Germline lookup yields CDR1 SGHAT and CDR2 FQNNGV. CDR3 length equals 16 residues.

CDR3 nucleotides: TGTGCCAGCAGTTTATACCAGAACTCCCCGGAGGAAAAACTGTTTTTT. Translated: CASSLYQNSPEEKLFF. The chain employs TRBV28 and TRBJ1-4; D is unresolved. The V and J ends lost 1 base and 8 bases respectively, with 17 bases between them. Germline lookup yields CDR1 MDHEN and CDR2 SYDVKM. This CDR3 has 16 amino acids.

The gene calls are TRBV11-2 and TRBJ2-7; unclear D gene. CDR1 is SGHAT, CDR2 FQNNGV, per germline. This CDR3 spans 14 amino acids. Between the trimmed V and J ends, which lost 1 base and 3 bases, there was a span of 10 bases. The CDR3 region has the DNA TGTGCCAGCAGCTTAGCGAGCGTAAACTACGAGCAGTACTTC. This encodes CASSLASVNYEQYF.

The V gene is TRBV10-3, the J gene TRBJ1-5; perhaps TRBD1 as D (5 bases). V dropped 4 bases and J dropped 0 bases, with 7 bases sitting between them. There are 14 residues in the CDR3. Per the germline V gene, CDR1 is ENHRY and CDR2 is SYGVKD. The DNA for the CDR3 is TGTGCCATCAGTGGACAGTATAGCAATCAGCCCCAGCATTTT. Encoded protein: CAISGQYSNQPQHF.

Only a few counts were recorded for this clone. The chain employs TRBV6-1 and TRBJ2-7; maybe TRBD1 (6 bases). The length of the CDR3 is 12 residues. The germline V gene encodes CDR1 MNHNS and CDR2 SASEGT. The V end was cut by 7 bases, the J end by 5 bases, with 12 bases between. The CDR3 sequence: CASTKEGDEQYF. Here the CDR3 DNA reads TGTGCCAGCACTAAAGAGGGGGACGAGCAGTACTTC.

The DNA for the CDR3 is TGTGCCAGCAGCCAAACAGGGCTGAGCGGGGAGCTGTTTTTT. It is translated as CASSQTGLSGELFF. This chain connects TRBV7-9 to TRBJ2-2, with D perhaps TRBD1 (6 bases). The CDR3 is 14 residues long. The germline CDR1 and CDR2 sequences are SEHNR and FQNEAQ (reference sequence). V was pared by 5 bases and J by 7 bases, with 14 bases between.

On this clone itself: The same CDR3 arises from other DNA sequences in this sample as well. V gene TRBV6-5 combines with J gene TRBJ2-1; 7 nucleotides match TRBD2. Trimming removed 0 bases from V and 1 base from J; junction bases left unmatched: 3. CDR3 length equals 16 residues. Germline V gene sequence: CDR1 MNHEY, CDR2 SVGAGI. The CDR3 reads CASSYSPGGSYNEQFF. The CDR3, as DNA: TGTGCCAGCAGTTACTCGCCGGGAGGTTCCTACAATGAGCAGTTCTTC.

The V and J genes are TRBV18 and TRBJ2-1, with 12 positions matching TRBD2. Losses at the gene ends were 6 bases for V and 9 bases for J; bases not matched to a gene: 9. The germline V gene has CDR1 KGHSH and CDR2 LQKENI. The CDR3 totals 15 residues. The CDR3 DNA follows: TGTGCCAGCTCCCTTGGACTAGCGGGACTTACTGAGCAGTTCTTC. Its protein product is CASSLGLAGLTEQFF.

V gene TRBV27 combines with J gene TRBJ1-1, with TRBD1 identical over 9 bases. Looked up from germline, CDR1 is MNHEY and CDR2 is SMNVEV (reference sequence). Losses at the gene ends were 6 bases for V and 5 bases for J; bases not matched to a gene: 13. The CDR3 consists of 16 residues. The CDR3 sequence: CASSTTTGTGLTEAFF. CDR3 in DNA: TGTGCCAGCAGCACTACGACTGGGACAGGGCTGACTGAAGCTTTCTTT.